A selection of T cell receptor beta chains follows, all from one sample in a study of blood T cell repertoires in COVID-19. Here immunoSEQ multiplex PCR was the method, and the copy in TCRdb shows in-frame clones only, minus some. The top ten clones hold 4% to 5% of a sample with about 110,000 clones, 86% of them seen once. Sequencing used peripheral blood. The source of these receptors is a man aged 35-49 years with acute or convalescent COVID-19. The CDR3 runs from the conserved cysteine through the conserved F or W. A D gene is named only where the DNA matches it firmly. Some rows have no size entry. The others give once, few or many, or a class for an expanded clone.

TRBV7-9,TRBJ1-3,NA,NA,CASSLVSTSGNTIYF,TGTGCCAGCAGCTTAGTCAGTACCTCTGGAAACACCATATATTTT
TRBV6-2/TRBV6-3,TRBJ1-2,NA,TRBD1,CASSLTGGADGYTF,TGTGCCAGCAGTCTCACAGGGGGCGCGGATGGCTACACCTTC
TRBV5-1,TRBJ2-7,few,NA,CASSSKTGSYEQYF,TGCGCCAGCAGCTCTAAGACAGGTTCCTACGAGCAGTACTTC
TRBV9,TRBJ1-3,NA,NA,CASSVNLAGNTIYF,TGTGCCAGCAGCGTAAATCTAGCTGGAAACACCATATATTTT
TRBV9,TRBJ1-1,NA,NA,CASSVGTVNTEAFF,TGTGCCAGCAGCGTAGGGACAGTGAACACTGAAGCTTTCTTT
TRBV7-3,TRBJ2-3,NA,TRBD2,CASSPGGGTDTQYF,TGTGCCAGCAGCCCGGGAGGTGGCACAGATACGCAGTATTTT
TRBV6-2/TRBV6-3,TRBJ2-1,NA,TRBD2,CASSLGGGIRNEQFF,TGTGCCAGCAGTTTGGGCGGGGGGATTAGAAATGAGCAGTTCTTC
TRBV6-2/TRBV6-3,TRBJ1-6,NA,TRBD1,CASSYVQGVNNSPLHF,TGTGCCAGCAGTTACGTTCAGGGGGTTAATAATTCACCCCTCCACTTT
TRBV5-5,TRBJ2-5,NA,TRBD1,CASSWTGGEETQYF,TGTGCCAGCAGCTGGACAGGGGGGGAAGAGACCCAGTACTTC
TRBV5-4,TRBJ1-1,NA,NA,CASSPGRGTVGRPNTEAFF,TGTGCCAGCAGCCCCGGTAGGGGGACCGTAGGCCGCCCGAACACTGAAGCTTTCTTT
TRBV7-2,TRBJ2-7,NA,TRBD1,CASSSVTGVNDEQYF,TGTGCCAGCAGCTCCGTGACAGGGGTTAATGACGAGCAGTACTTC
TRBV6-5,TRBJ2-2,NA,NA,CASEVGGAAGELFF,TGTGCCAGCGAGGTGGGGGGGGCTGCCGGGGAGCTGTTTTTT
TRBV18,TRBJ2-1,NA,NA,CASSYARDEQFF,TGTGCCAGCTCATACGCCAGGGATGAGCAGTTCTTC
TRBV11-1,TRBJ1-1,NA,TRBD1,CASSFDPGQGSTEAFF,TGTGCCAGCAGCTTTGACCCTGGACAGGGGAGCACTGAAGCTTTCTTT
TRBV3-1/TRBV3-2,TRBJ2-5,NA,TRBD2,CASSQDKGLKETQYF,TGTGCCAGCAGCCAAGATAAGGGACTAAAAGAGACCCAGTACTTC
TRBV27,TRBJ1-2,NA,NA,CASSFTTGTRVMAHTF,TGTGCCAGCAGTTTCACAACAGGGACGCGCGTTATGGCTCACACCTTC
TRBV11-2,TRBJ2-7,NA,NA,CASSLPGRYEQYF,TGTGCCAGCAGCTTGCCAGGGAGGTACGAGCAGTACTTC
TRBV2,TRBJ2-7,NA,TRBD1,CASRETGGSYEQYF,TGTGCCAGCAGGGAGACAGGGGGCTCCTACGAGCAGTACTTC